A single sample is the source of the 3 T cell receptor beta chains below, sequenced in a study of preoperative IRX-2 immunotherapy in early breast cancer. The table came from immunoSEQ multiplex PCR; TCRdb's copy has only in-frame clones and leaves some out. Seen here are around 88,000 clones, approximately 90% observed once, and the top ten hold approximately 2%. Stated treatment: preoperative locoregional IRX-2 cytokine immunotherapy. The starting material was tumor tissue, obtained after IRX-2 immunotherapy. These TCRs come from a human donor with breast cancer.

The chain couples TRBV10-2 to TRBJ1-3; D is unclear. This CDR3 has 14 amino acids. V gave up 0 bases and J gave up 2 bases, with 5 bases separating them. Germline assignment: CDR1 WSHSY and CDR2 SAAADI. CDR3 DNA sequence: TGCGCCAGCAGTGAGTCAGGGACTGGAAACACCATATATTTT. Amino acids: CASSESGTGNTIYF.

The rearrangement joins TRBV7-1 to TRBJ2-7; 15 bases are a match to TRBD2. TRBV7-1 is placed among ORFs of uncertain function. With V trimmed by 6 bases and J by 2 bases, 5 bases remained unmatched. CDR3 length: 16 amino acids. The CDR3 loop reads CASRGGLAGGTYEQYF. As DNA, the CDR3 is TGTGCCAGCAGAGGTGGACTAGCGGGAGGGACCTACGAGCAGTACTTC.

The chain links TRBV11-3 to TRBJ1-1; D gene uncertain. Trimming pared 7 bases from V and 6 bases from J, leaving 18 bases between. From germline, CDR1 is SGHNT and CDR2 YENEEA. This CDR3 contains 14 residues. CDR3 sequence reads: CASTPEGWEAEAFF. For the CDR3, the DNA is TGTGCCAGCACCCCCGAAGGGTGGGAGGCTGAAGCTTTCTTT. Combining the CDR3 with reference TRBV11-3 and TRBJ1-1 gives the whole variable domain EAGVVQSPRYKIIEKKQPVAFWCNPISGHNTLYWYLQNLGQGPELLIRYENEEAVDDSQLPKDRFSAERLKGVDSTLKIQPAELGDSAVYLCASTPEGWEAEAFFGQGTRLTVV.